The 4 T cell receptor beta chains presented below share a single source sample, sequenced in a study of identical twins' blood T cells. Using its own MiXCR run on the 5' RACE reads, TCRdb lists one record per CDR3 protein. The sample has fewer than 450,000 distinct CDR3 sequences, approximately 30% seen once. Specimen: PBMCs. The origin of the receptors is a woman aged 18-50 years in good health.

The V gene is TRBV20-1, the J gene TRBJ1-1; D gene uncertain. The CDR3 has 14 amino acids. Germline V gene data show CDR1 as DFQATT and CDR2 as SNEGSKA (reference sequence). The V gene lost 0 bases and the J gene lost 4 bases, with 12 bases spanning the gap. For the CDR3, the DNA is TGCAGTGCTAGAGATCCCCTAACCGGCACTGAAGCTTTCTTT. Amino acids: CSARDPLTGTEAFF.

This clonotype was counted between two and nine times. The chain joins TRBV19 to TRBJ1-2, with 7 bases that match TRBD1. The CDR3 has 14 residues. The germline CDR1 and CDR2 sequences are LNHDA and SQIVND (reference sequence). With V trimmed by 7 bases and J by 8 bases, 13 bases remained unmatched. CDR3 in amino acids: CASTTGQASGGYTF. CDR3 nucleotides: TGTGCCAGTACCACTGGACAGGCATCGGGAGGCTACACCTTC.

This clonotype was detected only a few times. The J gene is TRBJ1-5, the V gene TRBV12-3 or TRBV12-4; the D gene is possibly TRBD1 (5 bases). V shed 5 bases and J shed 7 bases, with 18 bases lying between them. The CDR3 consists of 15 residues. CDR3 loop: CASSPPKGTGQPQHF. The CDR3 DNA sequence: TGTGCCAGCAGTCCGCCGAAGGGGACCGGGCAGCCCCAGCATTTT.

Details on this clonotype: A much larger clone lies a single base off, so this may be a read error. The genes are TRBV21-1 and TRBJ1-1. TRBV21-1 is flagged as a pseudogene. The CDR3 runs to 16 residues. CDR3 sequence reads: CASSSVIGKLGTEAFF. In nucleotides, the CDR3 is TGTGCCAGCAGCAGTGTAATAGGGAAACTGGGCACTGAAGCTTTCTTT.